This T cell receptor (beta chain) emerged from a study of STAT5B mutations in CD4+ large granular lymphocyte leukemia. The wider study: Among healthy controls, a particular HLA allele went with more CDR3 'QG' motifs.

Germline assignment: CDR1 KGHSH and CDR2 LQKENI. CDR3 length equals 15 residues. J gave up 1 base and V 3 bases, and 4 bases lay outside the gene matches. The assay was immunoSEQ multiplex PCR, and TCRdb's table has in-frame clones only and misses some. The table has tens of thousands of clones, 72% seen once. Sample: CD4+ T cells from blood buffy coats. The V gene is TRBV18, the J gene TRBJ1-1, with TRBD1 identical over 8 bases. This TCR came from a human donor in good health. The CDR3 region is CASSPNRGTNTEAFF. The CDR3 DNA reads as TGTGCCAGCTCACCTAACAGGGGGACGAACACTGAAGCTTTCTTT.